A selection of T cell receptor beta chains follows, all from one sample in a study of OX40 agonist ivuxolimab in advanced cancers. Produced via immunoSEQ multiplex PCR; TCRdb's table is partial and in-frame only. The sample has some 26,000 clones; over 70% are singletons. This specimen was CD4+ or CD8+ T cells sorted from blood, taken in a trial of the OX40 agonist ivuxolimab. These receptors came from an adult with an advanced solid tumor such as melanoma, head and neck, liver or kidney cancer. Each CDR3 is given with its conserved first and last residue. The D gene is left open where the match is weak. Expanded clones are given a class, and other clones once, few, many or no size at all.

>TRBJ1-2|TRBD1|TRBV7-9|few
CASSLGDSLRYGYTF
TGTGCCAGCAGCTTAGGGGACAGTCTTCGCTATGGCTACACCTTC
>TRBJ2-7|TRBD1|TRBV4-1|few
CASSQDPGGPTYEQYF
TGCGCCAGCAGCCAAGATCCAGGGGGCCCCACCTACGAGCAGTACTTC
>TRBJ2-7|.|TRBV19|.
CASMSSSYEQYF
TGTGCCAGTATGTCTAGCTCCTACGAGCAGTACTTC
>TRBJ2-5|TRBD1|TRBV5-1|.
CASVYRDRGQETQYF
TGCGCCAGCGTATACCGGGACAGAGGCCAAGAGACCCAGTACTTC
>TRBJ2-5|TRBD1|TRBV29-1|.
CSLGGTGQETQYF
TGCAGCCTAGGGGGGACAGGACAAGAGACCCAGTACTTC
>TRBJ2-7|TRBD1|TRBV14|.
CASSQAGTGIYEQYF
TGTGCCAGCAGCCAAGCTGGGACAGGAATTTACGAGCAGTACTTC
>TRBJ1-6|.|TRBV5-6|many
CASSLGSHSPLHF
TGTGCCAGCAGCTTGGGCTCGCATTCACCCCTCCACTTT
>TRBJ1-2|.|TRBV30|once
CACVSDRPGPYGYTF
TGTGCCTGTGTGTCCGACCGTCCAGGGCCCTATGGCTACACCTTC
>TRBJ2-3|TRBD1|TRBV2|.
CASRGQSPTDTQYF
TGTGCCAGCAGGGGACAGTCCCCCACAGATACGCAGTATTTT
>TRBJ1-4|.|TRBV28|.
CASSFVRPPFATNEKLFF
TGTGCCAGCAGTTTTGTCAGGCCGCCTTTTGCAACTAATGAAAAACTGTTTTTT
>TRBJ2-1|TRBD2|TRBV7-9|.
CASSRLAGGHNEQFF
TGTGCCAGCAGTCGACTAGCGGGAGGCCATAATGAGCAGTTCTTC